Listed here are 23 T cell receptor beta chains from one sample, sequenced in a study of T cell responses to AZD1222 COVID-19 vaccine. Method: immunoSEQ multiplex PCR; TCRdb's copy keeps in-frame clones and lacks some. The profile covers some 110,000 clones, with about 90% appearing a single time and roughly 7.4% taken by the ten largest. Source: peripheral blood, taken on day 0 of AZD1222 vaccination. The receptors here all came from an adult in good health.

In the case of this clone: Different DNA sequences within this sample yield the same CDR3. The CDR3 reads CASSRRGQGIGTQYF. As DNA, the CDR3 is TGTGCCAGCAGTCGGAGAGGACAGGGAATAGGGACCCAGTACTTC. V and J are TRBV28 and TRBJ2-5, with 8 bases identical to TRBD1. Germline loops: CDR1 MDHEN, CDR2 SYDVKM. The CDR3 has 15 amino acids. V was pared by 5 bases and J by 7 bases, with 12 bases of the junction left unmatched.

The chain is built from TRBV7-8 and TRBJ1-2; 10 bases line up with TRBD1. CDR3 length: 19 residues. Looked up from germline, CDR1 is SGHVS and CDR2 is FQNEAQ. The trim removed 1 base at V and 1 base at J, leaving 12 bases unmatched. The CDR3 loop is CASSLGGRDRGFINYGYTF. CDR3 nucleotides: TGTGCCAGCAGCTTAGGGGGCCGGGACAGGGGTTTTATTAACTATGGCTACACCTTC.

The V call is TRBV30, the J call TRBJ1-3; a weak D match, TRBD1 (6 bases). The germline V gene encodes CDR1 GTSNPN and CDR2 SVGIG (reference sequence). The CDR3 contains 14 residues. Trimming took 8 bases from V and 4 from J, leaving 18 bases between them. The CDR3 bases are TGTGCCGCGTCTAAAGGGGGTAACGGAAACACCATATATTTT. Amino acid sequence: CAASKGGNGNTIYF.

This clone was seen only a few times. The chain combines TRBV4-2 with TRBJ2-5; TRBD2 matches 11 bases. Germline CDR1 and CDR2: LGHNA and YNFKEQ. After removal of 6 bases from V and 4 bases from J, the junction contained 7 bases not matched to a gene. The CDR3 sequence is 15 residues long. The CDR3 nucleotides are TGTGCCAGCAGGTTTAGCGGGGGGGAGGGAGAGACCCAGTACTTC. The encoded protein is CASRFSGGEGETQYF.

The CDR3 DNA reads as TGTGCCTGGGATAGGGGGCAGGGGATTATGAACACTGAAGCTTTCTTT. Amino acids: CAWDRGQGIMNTEAFF. The chain links TRBV30 to TRBJ1-1, with 7 bases matching TRBD1. The CDR3 sequence is 16 residues long. The V segment lost 5 bases and the J segment 0 bases; nucleotides outside the gene matches: 12. Germline lookup yields CDR1 GTSNPN and CDR2 SVGIG (reference sequence). Drawing the rest from reference TRBV30 and TRBJ1-1, the complete variable domain is SQTIHQWPATLVQPVGSPLSLECTVEGTSNPNLYWYRQAAGRGLQLLFYSVGIGQISSEVPQNLSASRPQDRQFILSSKKLLLSDSGFYLCAWDRGQGIMNTEAFFGQGTRLTVV.

The chain employs TRBV19 and TRBJ1-4, with a weak D call TRBD1 (6 bases). The V and J ends lost 5 bases and 7 bases respectively, with 11 bases between them. The CDR3 consists of 13 residues. Germline-derived CDR1 and CDR2 are LNHDA and SQIVND (reference sequence). The CDR3 region is CASSGQLLEKLFF. CDR3 bases: TGTGCCAGTAGTGGACAGCTCCTTGAAAAACTGTTTTTT. Full variable domain (rest looked up from reference TRBV19 and TRBJ1-4): DGGITQSPKYLFRKEGQNVTLSCEQNLNHDAMYWYRQDPGQGLRLIYYSQIVNDFQKGDIAEGYSVSREKKESFPLTVTSAQKNPTAFYLCASSGQLLEKLFFGSGTQLSVL.

This rearrangement joins TRBV15 to TRBJ1-2; D is unresolved. Trimming shortened V by 0 bases and J by 6 bases, and 14 bases separated the two germline ends. CDR1 LNHNV and CDR2 YYDKDF come from the germline V gene (reference sequence). The CDR3 length is 15 residues. Here the CDR3 reads CATSRDLGRGDGYTF. Here the CDR3 DNA reads TGTGCCACCAGCAGAGATCTGGGGAGAGGCGATGGCTACACCTTC.

V usage is TRBV7-9 and J usage is TRBJ2-5; D is uncertain. CDR3 length: 14 amino acids. Germline V CDR1 and CDR2: SEHNR, FQNEAQ (reference sequence). V lost 0 bases to trimming and J lost 1 base, with 6 bases between them. In DNA, the CDR3 is TGTGCCAGCAGCTTAGCTAGCTCCCAAGAGACCCAGTACTTC. It specifies CASSLASSQETQYF. Complete variable domain (other parts from reference TRBV7-9 and TRBJ2-5): DTGVSQNPRHKITKRGQNVTFRCDPISEHNRLYWYRQTLGQGPEFLTYFQNEAQLEKSRLLSDRFSAERPKGSFSTLEIQRTEQGDSAMYLCASSLASSQETQYFGPGTRLLVL.

V and J are TRBV3-1 (or the pseudogene TRBV3-2) and TRBJ2-3; 8 bases map to TRBD2. Trimming took 0 bases from V and 1 from J; bases not matched to a gene: 9. This CDR3 is 18 amino acids long. Per germline, CDR1 LGHDT and CDR2 YNNKEL (reference sequence). The CDR3 protein is CASSQEWPGGRGTDTQYF. Here the CDR3 DNA reads TGTGCCAGCAGCCAAGAATGGCCGGGGGGGCGGGGCACAGATACGCAGTATTTT.

V is TRBV30 and J is TRBJ2-7; D is possibly TRBD2 (5 bases). The CDR3 extends over 14 amino acids. Trimming pared 1 base from V and 7 bases from J, leaving 17 bases between. From germline, CDR1 is GTSNPN and CDR2 SVGIG (reference sequence). CDR3 sequence (DNA): TGTGCCTGGAGTGAGTGGGTAACGTCGGGGGAGCAGTACTTC. Its translation: CAWSEWVTSGEQYF.

The V gene is TRBV29-1, the J gene TRBJ2-7; 10 bases are shared with TRBD2. CDR3 size: 13 residues. The germline V gene has CDR1 SQVTM and CDR2 ANQGSEA. With V trimmed by 5 bases and J by 5 bases, 6 bases remained unmatched. The CDR3 coding sequence is TGCAGCGTTAGACTAGCGGGCCACCACGAGCAGTACTTC. It specifies CSVRLAGHHEQYF.

V and J are TRBV7-3 and TRBJ2-3; weak D call: TRBD1 (6 bases). The V end was cut by 5 bases, the J end by 0 bases, with 9 bases between. CDR1 is SGHTA and CDR2 is FQGTGA in the germline V gene. CDR3 length: 14 residues. This chain's CDR3 is CASSGGPSTDTQYF. CDR3 nucleotide sequence: TGTGCCAGCAGCGGGGGCCCAAGCACAGATACGCAGTATTTT.

The gene calls are TRBV2 and TRBJ1-1; D gene uncertain. Trimming pared 7 bases from V and 5 bases from J, leaving 14 bases between. In germline, CDR1 is SNHLY, CDR2 FYNNEI. The CDR3 is made up of 13 amino acids. The CDR3 here is CASKARERTEAFF. CDR3 nucleotide sequence: TGTGCCAGCAAGGCGAGGGAGAGGACTGAAGCTTTCTTT.

The J gene is TRBJ2-2, the V gene TRBV4-1, with D perhaps matching TRBD1 (6 bases). The CDR3 loop spans 18 amino acids. The germline gives CDR1 MGHRA, CDR2 YSYEKL. V was pared by 4 bases and J by 2 bases, with 20 bases between. The CDR3 DNA follows: TGCGCCAGCAGCCTCACCCCACAGGGTTCTTTAAACACCGGGGAGCTGTTTTTT. Translated: CASSLTPQGSLNTGELFF.

V is TRBV6-5 and J is TRBJ1-2, with D possibly matching TRBD1 (5 bases). Per the germline V gene, CDR1 is MNHEY and CDR2 is SVGAGI. Deletions cut 6 bases from V and 7 bases from J, with 15 bases between. The CDR3 loop spans 13 amino acids. CDR3 protein: CASSQGPLFGYTF. CDR3 coding DNA: TGTGCCAGCAGCCAGGGACCGCTATTTGGCTACACCTTC.

The rearrangement links TRBV24-1 to TRBJ1-2; 12 bases align to TRBD1. Germline CDR1 is KGHDR and CDR2 is SFDVKD. This CDR3 is 16 amino acids long. Unmatched junction bases numbered 7, after V lost 1 base and J lost 8 bases. The CDR3 sequence: CATSDLPGQGAEGYTF. Written as DNA, the CDR3 is TGTGCCACCAGTGATTTACCGGGACAGGGGGCAGAGGGCTACACCTTC.

This clone was observed a handful of times. The genes are TRBV10-3 and TRBJ2-1; 7 nucleotides match TRBD1. After removal of 5 bases from V and 5 bases from J, the junction contained 18 bases not matched to a gene. CDR1 is ENHRY and CDR2 is SYGVKD in the germline V gene. CDR3 length: 18 residues. The CDR3 DNA reads TGTGCCATCAGTCCCCTGAGGGGGCGAACAGATTCGCACAATGAGCAGTTCTTC. Its translation: CAISPLRGRTDSHNEQFF.

The chain uses TRBV7-6 and TRBJ1-4; possible D gene TRBD1, 5 bases. Between the trimmed V and J ends, which lost 2 bases and 7 bases, there was a span of 11 bases. The V gene's germline CDR1 is SGHVS and CDR2 FNYEAQ. This CDR3 comprises 14 residues. The CDR3 reads CASSLLQGPEKLFF. The CDR3 nucleotides are TGTGCCAGCAGCTTACTCCAGGGACCTGAAAAACTGTTTTTT.

This chain joins TRBV2 and TRBJ1-5; TRBD1 is a possible D gene (6 bases). With 6 bases removed from V and 0 bases from J, the gap between germline ends came to 12 bases. Germline CDR1 and CDR2: SNHLY and FYNNEI. This CDR3 spans 15 amino acids. Written as DNA, the CDR3 is TGTGCCAGCAGCACATTACAGGGTAGCAATCAGCCCCAGCATTTT. Its translation: CASSTLQGSNQPQHF.

This sequence joins TRBV19 and TRBJ2-3; 11 bases align to TRBD2. V was clipped by 3 bases and J by 3 bases; unmatched bases: 2. The CDR3 extends over 15 amino acids. Per the germline V gene, CDR1 is LNHDA and CDR2 is SQIVND (reference sequence). In DNA, the CDR3 is TGTGCCAGTAGTATTACTAGCGGGAGTACAGATACGCAGTATTTT. This gives the protein CASSITSGSTDTQYF.

CDR3 bases: TGTGCCAGCAGCTGGGGAGTTGGGGGGACGGTGACGTCTGGCTACACCTTC. Protein product: CASSWGVGGTVTSGYTF. The chain couples TRBV21-1 to TRBJ1-2. TRBV21-1 represents a pseudogene. This CDR3 has 17 residues.

This sequence joins TRBV7-2 and TRBJ1-4; 7 positions match TRBD1. Germline assignment: CDR1 SGHTA and CDR2 FQGNSA. V lost 3 bases, J lost 6 bases, and 4 bases stayed unmatched. The CDR3 extends over 14 amino acids. The CDR3 DNA reads as TGTGCCAGCAGCTTGATTGACAGGGATGAAAAACTGTTTTTT. Protein: CASSLIDRDEKLFF. The full variable domain, with the rest looked up from reference TRBV7-2 and TRBJ1-4, is GAGVSQSPSNKVTEKGKDVELRCDPISGHTALYWYRQSLGQGLEFLIYFQGNSAPDKSGLPSDRFSAERTGGSVSTLTIQRTQQEDSAVYLCASSLIDRDEKLFFGSGTQLSVL.

V usage is TRBV27 and J usage is TRBJ2-7; D gene uncertain. Germline-derived CDR1 and CDR2 are MNHEY and SMNVEV (reference sequence). The CDR3 extends over 14 amino acids. V lost 3 bases and J 2 bases, leaving 11 bases between the germline ends. CDR3 bases: TGTGCCAGCAGTTTTTCCGGACGGACCTACGAGCAGTACTTC. It is translated as CASSFSGRTYEQYF.